This TCR beta chain was captured by sequencing in a study of T cells of healthy individuals (dated by TCRdb to 2017 to 2018). Libraries were prepared through 5' RACE. Sequencing relied on an Illumina MiSeq. TCRdb cleaned the public reads at Q25 with fastp, built clones with MiXCR and kept in-frame beta chains. Under each unique CDR3 protein, matching rows form one entry showing the most common genes and DNA. The sample data list 85,000 to 100,000 distinct CDR3 sequences, and 17% of these were observed just once. Jointly, the top ten make up more than 5.5% of the sample. A distance of 7 bases separates the germline ends of V and J, which lose 0 bases and 1 base respectively. The CDR3 spans 13 residues, from the cysteine through the phenylalanine. Of the read, only the CDR3 DNA is kept; its 39 bases are in frame from base 1. The germline V gene (reference sequence) provides CDR1 GTSNPN and CDR2 SVGIG.

In its sample, this clonotype was seen many times. Its antigen is currently not known. Base qualities are not recorded, but no much larger clone differs from it by a single base. This sequence originates from a human donor in good health. The V gene is TRBV30 and the J gene is TRBJ2-7, with the D segment identity uncertain. CDR3 loop: CAWSVGRSYEQYF. The nucleotide sequence is TGTGCCTGGAGTGTAGGGCGGTCCTACGAGCAGTACTTC.